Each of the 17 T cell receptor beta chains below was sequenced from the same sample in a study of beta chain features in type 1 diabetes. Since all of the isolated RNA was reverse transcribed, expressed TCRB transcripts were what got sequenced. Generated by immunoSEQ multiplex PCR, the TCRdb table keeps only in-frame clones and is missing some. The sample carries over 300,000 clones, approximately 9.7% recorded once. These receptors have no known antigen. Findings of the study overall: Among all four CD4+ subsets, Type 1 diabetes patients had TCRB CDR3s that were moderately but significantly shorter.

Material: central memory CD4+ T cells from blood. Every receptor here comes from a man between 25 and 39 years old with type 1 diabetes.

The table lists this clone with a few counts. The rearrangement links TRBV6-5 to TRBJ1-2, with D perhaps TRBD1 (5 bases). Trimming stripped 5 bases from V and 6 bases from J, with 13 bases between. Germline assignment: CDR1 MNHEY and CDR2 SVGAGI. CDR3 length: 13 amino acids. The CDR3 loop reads CASSTTRGDGYTF. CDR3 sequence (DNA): TGTGCCAGCAGTACCACAAGGGGAGATGGCTACACCTTC.

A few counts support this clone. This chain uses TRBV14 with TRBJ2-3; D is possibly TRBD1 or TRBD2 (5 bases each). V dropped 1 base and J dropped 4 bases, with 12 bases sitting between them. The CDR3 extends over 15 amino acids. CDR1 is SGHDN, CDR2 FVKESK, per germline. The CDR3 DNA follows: TGTGCCAGCAGCCAAGTTAGGCCGGGACCAGATACGCAGTATTTT. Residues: CASSQVRPGPDTQYF.

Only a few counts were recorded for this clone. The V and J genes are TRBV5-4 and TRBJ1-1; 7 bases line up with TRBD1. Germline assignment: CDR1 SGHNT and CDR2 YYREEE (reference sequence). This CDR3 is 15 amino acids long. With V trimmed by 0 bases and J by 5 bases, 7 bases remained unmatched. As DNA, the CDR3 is TGTGCCAGCAGCTTGGAAGGGGGCGGGTATACTGAAGCTTTCTTT. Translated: CASSLEGGGYTEAFF.

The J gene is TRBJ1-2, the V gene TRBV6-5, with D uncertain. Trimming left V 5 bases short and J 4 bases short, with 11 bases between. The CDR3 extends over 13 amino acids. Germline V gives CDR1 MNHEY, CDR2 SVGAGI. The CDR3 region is CASSPPGPYGYTF. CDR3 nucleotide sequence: TGTGCCAGCAGTCCCCCCGGGCCCTATGGCTACACCTTC.

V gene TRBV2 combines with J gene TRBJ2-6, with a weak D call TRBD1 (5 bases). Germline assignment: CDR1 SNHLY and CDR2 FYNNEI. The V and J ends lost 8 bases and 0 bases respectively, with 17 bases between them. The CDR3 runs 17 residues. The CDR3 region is CASQVSGPDSGANVLTF. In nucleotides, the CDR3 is TGTGCCAGCCAGGTGTCAGGGCCCGACTCTGGGGCCAACGTCCTGACTTTC. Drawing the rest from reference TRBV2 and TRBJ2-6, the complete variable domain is EPEVTQTPSHQVTQMGQEVILRCVPISNHLYFYWYRQILGQKVEFLVSFYNNEISEKSEIFDDQFSVERPDGSNFTLKIRSTKLEDSAMYFCASQVSGPDSGANVLTFGAGSRLTVL.

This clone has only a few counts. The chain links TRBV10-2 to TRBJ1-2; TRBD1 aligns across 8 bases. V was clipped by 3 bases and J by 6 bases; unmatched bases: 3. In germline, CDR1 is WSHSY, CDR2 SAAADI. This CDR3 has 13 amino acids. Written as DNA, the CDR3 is TGCGCCAGCAGTGACAGACAGGGGAATGGCTACACCTTC. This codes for CASSDRQGNGYTF.

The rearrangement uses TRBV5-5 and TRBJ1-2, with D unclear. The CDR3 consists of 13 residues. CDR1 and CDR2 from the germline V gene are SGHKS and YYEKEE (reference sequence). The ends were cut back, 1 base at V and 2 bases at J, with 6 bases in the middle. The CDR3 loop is CASSLSLNYGYTF. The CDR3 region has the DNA TGTGCCAGCAGCTTGTCATTGAACTATGGCTACACCTTC.

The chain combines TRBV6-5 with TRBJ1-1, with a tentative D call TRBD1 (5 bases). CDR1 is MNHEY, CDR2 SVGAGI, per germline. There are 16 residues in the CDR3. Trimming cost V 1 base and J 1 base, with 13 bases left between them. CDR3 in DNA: TGTGCCAGCAGTTACTTGAGGACGGGGGGGAACACTGAAGCTTTCTTT. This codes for CASSYLRTGGNTEAFF.

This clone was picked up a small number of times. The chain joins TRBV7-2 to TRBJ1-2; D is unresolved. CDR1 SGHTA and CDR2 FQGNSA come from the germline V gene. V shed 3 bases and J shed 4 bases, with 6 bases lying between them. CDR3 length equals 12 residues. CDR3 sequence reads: CASSFSTYGYTF. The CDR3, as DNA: TGTGCCAGCAGCTTTTCCACCTATGGCTACACCTTC. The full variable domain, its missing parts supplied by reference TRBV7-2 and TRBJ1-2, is GAGVSQSPSNKVTEKGKDVELRCDPISGHTALYWYRQSLGQGLEFLIYFQGNSAPDKSGLPSDRFSAERTGGSVSTLTIQRTQQEDSAVYLCASSFSTYGYTFGSGTRLTVV.

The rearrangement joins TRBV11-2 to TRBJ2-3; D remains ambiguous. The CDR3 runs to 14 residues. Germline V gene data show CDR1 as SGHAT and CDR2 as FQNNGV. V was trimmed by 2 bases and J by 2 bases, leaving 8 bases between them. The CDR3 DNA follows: TGTGCCAGCAGCTTATTGGTGTACACAGATACGCAGTATTTT. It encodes CASSLLVYTDTQYF. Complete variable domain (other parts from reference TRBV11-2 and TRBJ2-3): EAGVAQSPRYKIIEKRQSVAFWCNPISGHATLYWYQQILGQGPKLLIQFQNNGVVDDSQLPKDRFSAERLKGVDSTLKIQPAKLEDSAVYLCASSLLVYTDTQYFGPGTRLTVL.

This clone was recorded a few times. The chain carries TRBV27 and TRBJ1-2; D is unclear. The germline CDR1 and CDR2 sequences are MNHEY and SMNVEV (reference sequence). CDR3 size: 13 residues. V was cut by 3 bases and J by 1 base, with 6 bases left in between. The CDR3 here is CASSLTFNYGYTF. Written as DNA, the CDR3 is TGTGCCAGCAGTTTGACCTTTAACTATGGCTACACCTTC.

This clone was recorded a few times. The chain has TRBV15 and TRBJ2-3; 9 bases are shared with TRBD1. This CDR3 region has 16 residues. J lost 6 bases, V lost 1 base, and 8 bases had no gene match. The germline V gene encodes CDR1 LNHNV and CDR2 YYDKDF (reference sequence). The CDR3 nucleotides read TGTGCCACCAGCAGAGTGTCCGGGACAGGGTCGGATACGCAGTATTTT. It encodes CATSRVSGTGSDTQYF.

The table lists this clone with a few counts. The CDR3 DNA reads as TGTGCCAGCAGTCGACAGGGACTGGGTGGCTACACCTTC. This codes for CASSRQGLGGYTF. The chain employs TRBV7-9 and TRBJ1-2, with TRBD1 matching 7 bases. The CDR3 is made up of 13 amino acids. Germline V gene sequence: CDR1 SEHNR, CDR2 FQNEAQ (reference sequence). With V trimmed by 6 bases and J by 7 bases, 8 bases remained unmatched.

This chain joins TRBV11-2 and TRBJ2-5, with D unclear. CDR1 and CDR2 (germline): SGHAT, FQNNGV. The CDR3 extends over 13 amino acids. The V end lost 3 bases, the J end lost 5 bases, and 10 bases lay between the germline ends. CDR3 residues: CASSFSQSETQYF. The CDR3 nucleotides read TGTGCCAGCAGCTTCTCTCAATCCGAGACCCAGTACTTC. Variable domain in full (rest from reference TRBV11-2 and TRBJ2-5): EAGVAQSPRYKIIEKRQSVAFWCNPISGHATLYWYQQILGQGPKLLIQFQNNGVVDDSQLPKDRFSAERLKGVDSTLKIQPAKLEDSAVYLCASSFSQSETQYFGPGTRLLVL.

CDR3 coding DNA: TGTGCCAGCAGCTTAGTTTGGGACAGGGTGACCAAGGAGACCCAGTACTTC. This sequence encodes CASSLVWDRVTKETQYF. The chain links TRBV7-9 to TRBJ2-5; 9 nucleotides match TRBD1. The CDR3 length is 17 residues. The V gene end was trimmed by 1 base and the J gene end by 5 bases; junction bases not matched to a gene: 11. From germline, CDR1 is SEHNR and CDR2 FQNEAQ (reference sequence).

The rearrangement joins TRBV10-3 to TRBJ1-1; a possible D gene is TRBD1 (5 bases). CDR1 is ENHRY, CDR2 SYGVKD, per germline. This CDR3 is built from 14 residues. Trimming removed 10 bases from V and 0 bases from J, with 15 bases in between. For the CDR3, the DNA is TGTGCCAGCAGGCTAGACAGTGTGAACACTGAAGCTTTCTTT. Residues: CASRLDSVNTEAFF.

The DNA of the CDR3 is TGCGCCAGCAGCCAAGGGTCGGGTCGTCGGGTAGAGACCCAGTACTTC. This encodes CASSQGSGRRVETQYF. This chain joins TRBV4-3 and TRBJ2-5, with D unclear. This CDR3 has 16 amino acids. V was cut by 1 base and J by 4 bases, with 16 bases left in between. Per germline, CDR1 LGHNA and CDR2 YSLEER.